The 30 T cell receptor beta chains presented below share a single source sample, sequenced in a study of blood T cell repertoires in COVID-19. Sequenced by immunoSEQ multiplex PCR; TCRdb stores in-frame clones only, minus some. Altogether 200,000 or so clones are present, around 84% being singletons, with the ten largest covering 8% to 11%. The sequenced material came from peripheral blood. The receptor set was obtained from a woman aged 80 or older with COVID-19, enrolled during active disease.

This chain links TRBV4-2 with TRBJ2-2; 10 bases line up with TRBD2. The J segment lost 7 bases and the V segment lost 4 bases, leaving 15 bases of the junction unmatched. The CDR3 runs to 18 residues. In germline, CDR1 is LGHNA, CDR2 YNFKEQ. Here the CDR3 DNA reads TGTGCCAGCAGCCTAGACCCCGGGACTAGCGCCTCAGGCGGGGAGCTGTTTTTT. This translates into CASSLDPGTSASGGELFF.

The chain uses TRBV5-1 and TRBJ2-2; D gene uncertain. This CDR3 is 13 amino acids long. In germline, CDR1 is SGHRS, CDR2 YFSETQ. V was shortened by 3 bases and J by 4 bases, with 7 bases between the two germline ends. The CDR3 DNA is TGCGCCAGCAGCTCCAGGTTCACCGGGGAGCTGTTTTTT. This sequence encodes CASSSRFTGELFF.

The chain is built from TRBV3-1 (or the pseudogene TRBV3-2) and TRBJ2-2, with D perhaps TRBD2 (6 bases). V lost 5 bases and J 5 bases, leaving 12 bases between the germline ends. Germline V gene data show CDR1 as LGHDT and CDR2 as YNNKEL (reference sequence). This CDR3 spans 14 amino acids. In nucleotides, the CDR3 is TGTGCCAGCAGCTCGTTCGGGGGTACCGGGGAGCTGTTTTTT. Encoded protein: CASSSFGGTGELFF.

CDR3 residues: CSVEGGRGQPQHF. The CDR3 region has the DNA TGCAGCGTTGAAGGGGGTCGGGGTCAGCCCCAGCATTTT. The chain carries TRBV29-1 and TRBJ1-5; D not certain. In germline, CDR1 is SQVTM, CDR2 ANQGSEA. V was pared by 1 base and J by 6 bases, with 10 bases between. The CDR3 is 13 amino acids.

This chain uses TRBV5-1 with TRBJ2-2; 10 bases are a match to TRBD1. CDR3 length: 17 amino acids. CDR1 is SGHRS and CDR2 is YFSETQ in the germline V gene. V shed 4 bases, J shed 1 base, and the junction held 7 bases outside the gene matches. CDR3 sequence: CASSLPGTGVNTGELFF. CDR3 in DNA: TGCGCCAGCAGCCTACCTGGGACAGGGGTGAACACCGGGGAGCTGTTTTTT.

The chain has TRBV6-5 and TRBJ1-1, with D possibly being TRBD1 (6 bases). CDR1 and CDR2 (germline): MNHEY, SVGAGI. The CDR3 consists of 16 residues. Trimming left V 2 bases short and J 1 base short, with 14 bases between. The CDR3 region has the DNA TGTGCCAGCAGTTACACCCCTAGGGGGGGGAACACTGAAGCTTTCTTT. Translation gives CASSYTPRGGNTEAFF.

V usage is TRBV29-1 and J usage is TRBJ2-3, with D perhaps matching TRBD2 (5 bases). This CDR3 contains 13 residues. Trimming took 4 bases from V and 1 from J, leaving 9 bases between them. Germline V gives CDR1 SQVTM, CDR2 ANQGSEA. CDR3: CSVVRAGTDTQYF. CDR3 sequence (DNA): TGCAGCGTTGTGCGAGCGGGCACAGATACGCAGTATTTT.

This chain connects TRBV19 to TRBJ1-1, with TRBD1 matching over 8 bases. The junction had 4 bases not matched to a gene; V was cut back by 5 bases and J by 5 bases. This CDR3 has 13 residues. Looked up from germline, CDR1 is LNHDA and CDR2 is SQIVND (reference sequence). CDR3 amino acids: CASSVQGGTEAFF. The CDR3 nucleotides are TGTGCCAGTAGTGTACAGGGGGGGACTGAAGCTTTCTTT.

The J gene is TRBJ2-1, the V gene TRBV19; TRBD2 aligns across 9 bases. Germline V gene sequence: CDR1 LNHDA, CDR2 SQIVND (reference sequence). V was pared by 5 bases and J by 5 bases, with 13 bases of the junction left unmatched. This CDR3 comprises 17 residues. This CDR3 is CASSLPAGGPRNNEQFF. The CDR3 coding sequence is TGTGCCAGTAGTCTACCAGCGGGGGGCCCGCGAAACAATGAGCAGTTCTTC.

The chain links TRBV28 to TRBJ1-3, with unresolved D. The ends were cut back, 4 bases at V and 2 bases at J, with 12 bases in the middle. The CDR3 runs to 15 residues. Germline values: CDR1 MDHEN, CDR2 SYDVKM. The CDR3 DNA sequence: TGTGCCAGCAGTTCTCCCACGACAACTGGAAACACCATATATTTT. This gives the protein CASSSPTTTGNTIYF.

V is TRBV2 and J is TRBJ1-4, with a tentative D call TRBD1 (6 bases). In germline, CDR1 is SNHLY, CDR2 FYNNEI. Trimming shortened V by 7 bases and J by 0 bases, and 18 bases separated the two germline ends. This CDR3 has 17 amino acids. The DNA for the CDR3 is TGTGCCAGCACCGGCGCTTCTAGGACAGCAACTAATGAAAAACTGTTTTTT. Protein sequence: CASTGASRTATNEKLFF.

The V call is TRBV28, the J call TRBJ1-3; the D gene is possibly TRBD1 (5 bases). The CDR3 has 16 amino acids. Germline V gene lookup returns CDR1 MDHEN and CDR2 SYDVKM. With 4 bases removed from V and 3 bases from J, the gap between germline ends came to 16 bases. The CDR3 protein is CASSSPGKGGGNTIYF. The CDR3 DNA follows: TGTGCCAGCAGTTCCCCAGGGAAGGGTGGTGGAAACACCATATATTTT.

The genes are TRBV15 and TRBJ1-5; 11 nucleotides align to TRBD1. The CDR3 contains 20 residues. J lost 6 bases, V lost 1 base, and 17 bases had no gene match. Germline lookup yields CDR1 LNHNV and CDR2 YYDKDF (reference sequence). The CDR3 DNA follows: TGTGCCACCAGCAGAGTTGGGGACAGGGGGATAAGATACGGGGGTCAGCCCCAGCATTTT. Translation: CATSRVGDRGIRYGGQPQHF.

In regard to this clone: The sample contains more than one DNA sequence encoding this CDR3. This rearrangement joins TRBV2 to TRBJ1-5, with 8 nucleotides matching TRBD1. In germline, CDR1 is SNHLY, CDR2 FYNNEI. The V segment lost 6 bases and the J segment 5 bases; nucleotides outside the gene matches: 3. The CDR3 runs to 13 residues. The CDR3 DNA is TGTGCCAGCAGCGGGACAGGTGATCAGCCCCAGCATTTT. Translated, it gives CASSGTGDQPQHF.

This chain connects TRBV11-3 to TRBJ2-3, with 8 bases that match TRBD2. V shed 1 base, J shed 0 bases, and the junction held 6 bases outside the gene matches. CDR3 length: 17 residues. Germline-derived CDR1 and CDR2 are SGHNT and YENEEA. The CDR3 sequence: CASSLGRGGISTDTQYF. CDR3 bases: TGTGCCAGCAGCTTAGGTCGGGGGGGCATAAGCACAGATACGCAGTATTTT.

The CDR3 DNA reads TGTGCCAGCTCACCGAACGGACAGGATGGCTACACCTTC. Its translation is CASSPNGQDGYTF. The J gene is TRBJ1-2, the V gene TRBV18, with 7 bases aligning to TRBD1. Trimming removed 3 bases from V and 6 bases from J; junction bases left unmatched: 4. CDR3 length: 13 residues. CDR1 and CDR2 from the germline V gene are KGHSH and LQKENI.

In its sample, this clone was seen once. The rearrangement joins TRBV7-6 to TRBJ2-3; TRBD2 matches 10 bases. This CDR3 contains 16 residues. V lost 3 bases to trimming and J lost 0 bases; unmatched junction nucleotides: 3. Germline V lookup: CDR1 SGHVS, CDR2 FNYEAQ. CDR3 protein: CASSLVAGGSTDTQYF. As DNA, the CDR3 is TGTGCCAGCAGCTTGGTAGCGGGGGGCAGCACAGATACGCAGTATTTT.

Only one count was recorded for this clone. J is TRBJ2-1 and V is TRBV21-1; TRBD2 reflects the table's D call only, with no check against the DNA. TRBV21-1 is tagged as a pseudogene. CDR3 length equals 18 residues. CDR3 sequence: CASSKVTGNPFSYNEQFF. The CDR3 region has the DNA TGTGCCAGCAGCAAAGTAACCGGGAACCCCTTCTCCTACAATGAGCAGTTCTTC.

The CDR3 region has the DNA TGCAGCGGGGGGAATACCGTCACAGGGGGTCGAGGCTACACCTTC. It translates to CSGGNTVTGGRGYTF. The V gene is TRBV29-1, the J gene TRBJ1-2; 8 nucleotides agree with TRBD1. The CDR3 is 15 amino acids. V dropped 7 bases and J dropped 8; count of bases not matched to a gene: 18. Germline CDR1 SQVTM, CDR2 ANQGSEA.

The chain carries TRBV5-1 and TRBJ2-5; 7 nucleotides match TRBD1. V lost 4 bases to trimming and J lost 4 bases; unmatched junction nucleotides: 7. Germline V lookup: CDR1 SGHRS, CDR2 YFSETQ. This CDR3 is built from 14 residues. The CDR3 region has the DNA TGCGCCAGCAGCCCGACAGGGATAGGAGAGACCCAGTACTTC. Translation: CASSPTGIGETQYF.

This rearrangement joins TRBV19 to TRBJ1-5; D gene ambiguous. This CDR3 is 15 amino acids long. Trimming took off 5 bases at V and 1 base at J, with 12 bases between the two ends. Looked up from germline, CDR1 is LNHDA and CDR2 is SQIVND (reference sequence). CDR3 nucleotide sequence: TGTGCCAGTAGTTCTCTAGCATACAGCAATCAGCCCCAGCATTTT. As protein: CASSSLAYSNQPQHF.

The chain uses TRBV28 and TRBJ2-5; TRBD2 aligns across 9 bases. Germline loops: CDR1 MDHEN, CDR2 SYDVKM. The CDR3 has 14 amino acids. Losses at the gene ends were 2 bases for V and 5 bases for J; bases not matched to a gene: 3. The CDR3 coding sequence is TGTGCCAGCAGTTTAGCGGGGGGGATGGAGACCCAGTACTTC. Protein product: CASSLAGGMETQYF.

The rearrangement uses TRBV18 and TRBJ2-5; 9 bases are shared with TRBD1. The CDR3 sequence is 18 residues long. The junction had 11 bases not matched to a gene; V was cut back by 2 bases and J by 1 base. CDR1 and CDR2 (germline): KGHSH, LQKENI. The CDR3 spells CASSPAGTGSVSQETQYF. The CDR3 coding sequence is TGTGCCAGCTCACCAGCCGGGACAGGGTCCGTCAGCCAAGAGACCCAGTACTTC.

This chain uses TRBV19 with TRBJ1-2, with TRBD1 as a possible D gene (6 bases). Trimming removed 4 bases at V and 3 bases at J, with 18 bases between. In germline, CDR1 is LNHDA, CDR2 SQIVND (reference sequence). The length of the CDR3 is 16 residues. CDR3 loop: CASSTIGRGNDYGYTF. The CDR3 nucleotides read TGTGCCAGTAGTACAATCGGCAGGGGAAACGACTATGGCTACACCTTC.

The rearrangement links TRBV11-1 to TRBJ1-1; TRBD1 matches 7 bases. The CDR3 is 15 residues long. Germline trimming cut 4 bases from V and 1 base from J; bases unmatched to any gene: 6. Germline V gene data show CDR1 as SGHAT and CDR2 as FQDESV (reference sequence). The CDR3 spells CASSSPGQANTEAFF. The CDR3 DNA reads as TGTGCCAGCAGCTCTCCTGGACAGGCGAACACTGAAGCTTTCTTT.

This clone was recorded only once. The chain employs TRBV6-2 or TRBV6-3 and TRBJ2-3; 10 nucleotides align to TRBD2. The V segment lost 5 bases and the J segment 6 bases; nucleotides outside the gene matches: 11. The CDR3 is made up of 16 amino acids. In germline, CDR1 is MNHEY, CDR2 SVGEGT. The CDR3 protein is CASSRRASGGRDTQYF. In DNA form, the CDR3 reads TGTGCCAGCAGTCGCCGGGCTAGCGGGGGACGCGATACGCAGTATTTT.

The chain couples TRBV18 to TRBJ2-3, with a possible D match to TRBD1 (5 bases). The V end lost 3 bases, the J end lost 2 bases, and 12 bases lay between the germline ends. This CDR3 is built from 15 residues. Germline-derived CDR1 and CDR2 are KGHSH and LQKENI. The CDR3 here is CASSPRQTTTDTQYF. Written as DNA, the CDR3 is TGTGCCAGCTCACCCAGACAGACCACCACAGATACGCAGTATTTT.

In this sample, this clone turned up a few times. V gene TRBV5-8 combines with J gene TRBJ2-7; TRBD1 is a possible D gene (5 bases). Trimming left V 3 bases short and J 0 bases short, with 10 bases between. This CDR3 has 14 amino acids. Germline V gives CDR1 SGHTS, CDR2 YDEGEE. CDR3 DNA sequence: TGTGCCAGCAGCTGGGGAAGGGGCTCCTACGAGCAGTACGTC. Translated: CASSWGRGSYEQYV.

The rearrangement joins TRBV4-2 to TRBJ1-1, with 9 bases fitting TRBD1. Unmatched junction bases numbered 11, after V lost 4 bases and J lost 5 bases. The germline gives CDR1 LGHNA, CDR2 YNFKEQ. There are 16 residues in the CDR3. The CDR3 sequence is CASSLGTGTRTTEAFF. The CDR3 DNA follows: TGTGCCAGCAGCCTCGGGACAGGGACGAGAACAACTGAAGCTTTCTTT.

The CDR3 reads CASSRDSNSPLHF. In DNA form, the CDR3 reads TGCGCCAGCAGTCGGGACAGCAATTCACCCCTCCACTTT. The chain employs TRBV4-1 and TRBJ1-6, with 7 bases identical to TRBD1. Germline V CDR1 and CDR2: MGHRA, YSYEKL. This CDR3 is built from 13 residues. Unmatched junction bases numbered 3, after V lost 6 bases and J lost 7 bases.